The rows below give T cell receptor beta chains drawn from one sample of a study of T cells in Graves' hyperthyroidism and ophthalmopathy. MiXCR, applied by TCRdb to the multiplex PCR reads, yields one record per CDR3 protein. The sample carries approximately 610,000 distinct CDR3 sequences, about 15% recorded once. Sequencing was carried out using blood. Receptors originate from a woman between 35 and 50 years old with Graves' ophthalmopathy. Both conserved end residues are part of each CDR3. Each record gives: D gene, V gene, J gene, clone size, CDR3 protein, CDR3 DNA. The D gene is left open where the match is weak. Clone size is stated in some rows and not others, as once, few, many or a class when expanded.

>-|TRBV20-1|TRBJ2-2|many
CSARDGRADTGELFF
TGCAGTGCTAGAGACGGCAGGGCTGACACCGGGGAGCTGTTTTTT
>TRBD1|TRBV27|TRBJ1-5|once
CTSSWTGNNQPQHF
TGTACCAGCAGCTGGACAGGGAACAATCAGCCCCAGCATTTT
>TRBD2|TRBV20-1|TRBJ2-5|many
CSASRLADRIWETQYF
TGCAGTGCTAGTCGTCTAGCGGACCGAATTTGGGAGACCCAGTACTTC
>-|TRBV28|TRBJ1-5|many
CASSPRGLGNQPQHF
TGTGCCAGCAGCCCCCGGGGGTTGGGCAATCAGCCCCAGCATTTT
>-|TRBV6-5|TRBJ1-1|many
CASSYTGGEAFF
TGTGCCAGCAGTTACACAGGTGGTGAAGCTTTCTTT
>-|TRBV4-2|TRBJ1-5|many
CASSQDGEGNQPQHF
TGTGCCAGCAGCCAAGATGGGGAGGGAAATCAGCCCCAGCATTTT
>-|TRBV11-1|TRBJ2-7|few
CASSLVPVGTDTYEQYF
TGTGCCAGCAGCTTAGTTCCGGTCGGGACGGATACCTACGAGCAGTACTTC
>-|TRBV5-1|TRBJ2-1|-
CASSFGYSYNEQFF
TGCGCCAGCAGCTTTGGGTACTCCTACAATGAGCAGTTCTTC
>TRBD2|TRBV20-1|TRBJ2-7|few
CSARDNGGRAGEQYF
TGCAGTGCTAGAGATAACGGCGGGAGGGCTGGGGAGCAGTACTTC
>TRBD1|TRBV6-1|TRBJ2-2|many
CASSLTGDNTGELFF
TGTGCCAGCAGTCTAACAGGGGACAACACCGGGGAGCTGTTTTTT
>-|TRBV30|TRBJ2-2|many
CAWSVLPAGNTGELFF
TGTGCCTGGAGTGTACTCCCAGCGGGGAACACCGGGGAGCTGTTTTTT
>-|TRBV19|TRBJ1-1|-
CASSHSDFTEAFF
TGTGCCAGTAGTCACTCTGACTTTACTGAAGCTTTCTTT
>TRBD1|TRBV12-3/TRBV12-4|TRBJ2-5|-
CASSRTGALRTQYF
TGTGCCAGCAGTCGGACAGGGGCTTTAAGGACCCAGTACTTC
>-|TRBV2|TRBJ2-4|once
CASRGENIQYF
TGTGCCAGCAGGGGGGAGAACATTCAGTACTTC
>-|TRBV20-1|TRBJ2-6|-
CSALTGSGANVLTF
TGCAGTGCCCTCACTGGTTCTGGGGCCAACGTCCTGACTTTC
>-|TRBV6-5|TRBJ1-1|many
CASTFGPVTEAFF
TGTGCCAGCACCTTCGGGCCGGTCACTGAAGCTTTCTTT
>-|TRBV29-1|TRBJ1-1|many
CSVESVENTEAFF
TGCAGCGTTGAATCGGTGGAGAACACTGAAGCTTTCTTT
>-|TRBV5-1|TRBJ2-5|-
CASSLGQAYSQETQYF
TGCGCCAGCAGCTTGGGACAGGCGTATTCCCAAGAGACCCAGTACTTC
>TRBD2|TRBV4-3|TRBJ2-5|few
CASSQDRAGLEETQYF
TGCGCCAGCAGCCAAGATCGTGCGGGACTAGAAGAGACCCAGTACTTC
>-|TRBV27|TRBJ1-5|-
CASSSGRLSNQPQHF
TGTGCCAGCAGCTCGGGCAGACTTAGCAATCAGCCCCAGCATTTT
>TRBD2|TRBV27|TRBJ2-7|many
CASSPWTSGYYEQYF
TGTGCCAGCAGTCCCTGGACTAGCGGATACTACGAGCAGTACTTC
>TRBD2|TRBV7-9|TRBJ2-7|many
CASSFGLAGDQYF
TGTGCCAGCAGTTTCGGACTAGCGGGAGATCAGTACTTC
>TRBD2|TRBV29-1|TRBJ2-7|-
CSVVTPMTSGRLSYEQYF
TGCAGCGTTGTTACGCCAATGACTAGCGGGAGACTCTCCTACGAGCAGTACTTC
>-|TRBV27|TRBJ2-2|-
CASSPRFRAGNTGELFF
TGTGCCAGCAGTCCGCGGTTTAGAGCGGGTAACACCGGGGAGCTGTTTTTT
>-|TRBV19|TRBJ1-1|many
CASSMAGGLNTEAFF
TGTGCCAGTAGTATGGCCGGGGGATTGAACACTGAAGCTTTCTTT
>TRBD2|TRBV6-5|TRBJ2-5|many
CASSRTGLAGRETQYF
TGTGCCAGCAGTAGGACCGGACTAGCCGGGAGGGAGACCCAGTACTTC
>-|TRBV9|TRBJ1-5|many
CASSVVGDRWARQEGPQHF
TGTGCCAGCAGCGTAGTGGGGGATCGGTGGGCTAGGCAGGAGGGGCCCCAGCATTTT
>TRBD1|TRBV15|TRBJ1-1|few
CATSSPPGTGINTEAFF
TGTGCCACCAGCTCCCCCCCCGGGACAGGGATTAACACTGAAGCTTTCTTT
>-|TRBV28|TRBJ1-1|many
CATGTWATAFF
TGTGCCACCGGGACTTGGGCAACAGCTTTCTTT
>TRBD2|TRBV20-1|TRBJ2-7|-
CSAKRLAGYEQYF
TGCAGTGCTAAACGACTAGCGGGCTACGAGCAGTACTTC
>TRBD1|TRBV15|TRBJ1-2|-
CATSRNSGGAPYGYTF
TGTGCCACCAGCAGAAACTCAGGGGGCGCACCCTATGGCTACACCTTC
>-|TRBV6-1|TRBJ2-7|many
CASSRNQEVYEQYF
TGTGCCAGCAGTCGAAATCAAGAGGTCTACGAGCAGTACTTC
>-|TRBV5-5|TRBJ2-7|-
CASSLAGTSIWEQYF
TGTGCCAGCAGCTTGGCGGGAACTAGCATTTGGGAGCAGTACTTC
>TRBD2|TRBV7-2|TRBJ2-1|-
CASSGGLADSIEQFF
TGTGCCAGCAGCGGAGGGCTAGCGGATTCGATTGAGCAGTTCTTC
>-|TRBV7-8|TRBJ2-2|many
CASRTIDTGELFF
TGTGCCAGCCGAACTATCGACACCGGGGAGCTGTTTTTT
>-|TRBV6-1|TRBJ2-5|many
CASSATGGEETQYF
TGTGCCAGCAGCGCCACCGGAGGAGAAGAGACCCAGTACTTC
>-|TRBV10-3|TRBJ2-5|many
CAISAGRPNQETQYF
TGTGCCATCAGTGCAGGGCGGCCGAATCAAGAGACCCAGTACTTC
>TRBD1|TRBV6-1|TRBJ2-1|many
CASRDRGARYNEQFF
TGTGCCAGCAGGGACAGGGGCGCCCGTTACAATGAGCAGTTCTTC
>-|TRBV6-2/TRBV6-3|TRBJ1-1|-
CASRTGGVVTEAFF
TGTGCCAGCAGAACGGGGGGAGTAGTAACTGAAGCTTTCTTT
>-|TRBV27|TRBJ1-5|-
CASGEILQPQHF
TGTGCCAGCGGCGAGATCTTACAGCCCCAGCATTTT
>-|TRBV7-9|TRBJ1-1|many
CASSRDFLNTEAFF
TGTGCCAGCAGCCGGGACTTTCTGAACACTGAAGCTTTCTTT
>-|TRBV11-1|TRBJ1-2|few
CASSQTGTTINYGYTF
TGTGCCAGCAGTCAAACCGGGACAACCATCAACTATGGCTACACCTTC
>-|TRBV12-3/TRBV12-4|TRBJ1-5|-
CASSGGTRGINQPQHF
TGTGCCAGCAGTGGCGGGACAAGGGGTATCAATCAGCCCCAGCATTTT
>-|TRBV5-1|TRBJ2-2|many
CASSAGNTGELFF
TGCGCCAGCAGCGCAGGGAACACCGGGGAGCTGTTTTTT
>-|TRBV18|TRBJ2-5|many
CASSPRVGQGETQYF
TGTGCCAGCTCACCACGGGTCGGGCAGGGTGAGACCCAGTACTTC
>TRBD2|TRBV24-1|TRBJ2-2|many
CATSGPTSGKNTGELFF
TGTGCCACCAGTGGACCGACTAGCGGGAAGAACACCGGGGAGCTGTTTTTT
>TRBD1|TRBV6-1|TRBJ2-5|many
CASSGTGGNGETQYF
TGTGCCAGCAGTGGGACAGGGGGCAACGGAGAGACCCAGTACTTC
>-|TRBV12-3/TRBV12-4|TRBJ1-1|many
CASSLLGGRGQYTEAFF
TGTGCCAGCAGCCTCCTCGGTGGGAGGGGTCAATACACTGAAGCTTTCTTT
>TRBD1|TRBV5-5|TRBJ2-2|few
CASSHTQGVTGELFF
TGTGCCAGCAGCCACACTCAGGGGGTCACCGGGGAGCTGTTTTTT
>-|TRBV6-2/TRBV6-3|TRBJ1-1|many
CASSYAGLNTEAFF
TGTGCCAGCAGTTATGCAGGGTTGAACACTGAAGCTTTCTTT
>-|TRBV12-3/TRBV12-4|TRBJ1-2|-
CASSFAGYYGYTF
TGTGCCAGCAGTTTTGCAGGCTACTATGGCTACACCTTC
>-|TRBV19|TRBJ1-5|many
CASSIESQGRSQPQHF
TGTGCCAGTAGTATCGAATCCCAGGGAAGAAGTCAGCCCCAGCATTTT
>TRBD1|TRBV10-3|TRBJ2-7|many
CATRGTGAYEQYF
TGTGCCACCCGAGGGACAGGGGCCTACGAGCAGTACTTC
>-|TRBV5-1|TRBJ1-5|few
CASSLGSSSNQPQHF
TGCGCCAGCAGCCTTGGATCTTCGAGCAATCAGCCCCAGCATTTT
>-|TRBV30|TRBJ2-5|-
CAWSVIRGETQYF
TGTGCCTGGAGTGTAATTCGGGGGGAGACCCAGTACTTC
>-|TRBV6-1|TRBJ2-7|many
CASGNNLDYEQQYF
TGTGCCAGCGGGAATAACCTCGACTACGAGCAGCAGTACTTC
>-|TRBV18|TRBJ1-2|-
CASSPTERVSYTF
TGTGCCAGCTCACCTACGGAGCGCGTCAGCTACACCTTC
>-|TRBV15|TRBJ2-5|many
CATSRGGQQETQYF
TGTGCCACCAGCAGAGGAGGACAGCAAGAGACCCAGTACTTC
>-|TRBV5-1|TRBJ2-7|many
CASSGGRTGLEQYF
TGCGCCAGCAGCGGGGGGCGGACCGGCCTCGAGCAGTACTTC